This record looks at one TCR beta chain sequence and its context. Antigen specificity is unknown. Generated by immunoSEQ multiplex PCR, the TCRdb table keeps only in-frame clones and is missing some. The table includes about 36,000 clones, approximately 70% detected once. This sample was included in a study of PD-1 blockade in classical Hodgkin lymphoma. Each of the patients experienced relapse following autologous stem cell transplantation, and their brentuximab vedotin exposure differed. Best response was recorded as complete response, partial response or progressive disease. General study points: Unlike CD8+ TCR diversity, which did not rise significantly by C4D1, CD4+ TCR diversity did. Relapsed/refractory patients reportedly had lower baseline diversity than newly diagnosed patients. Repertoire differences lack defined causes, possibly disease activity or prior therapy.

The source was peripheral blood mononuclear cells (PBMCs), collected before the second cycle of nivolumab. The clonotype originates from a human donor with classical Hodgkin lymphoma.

Written as DNA, the CDR3 is TGTGCCAGCACTCCCCTGCTGGGGGAGACCCAGTACTTC. Translating it yields CASTPLLGETQYF. The chain joins TRBV27 to TRBJ2-5, with D hard to call. This CDR3 spans 13 amino acids. V was trimmed by 7 bases and J by 5 bases, leaving 14 bases between them. CDR1 MNHEY and CDR2 SMNVEV come from the germline V gene (reference sequence).